This TCR beta chain was captured by sequencing in a study of shared clonotypes between healthy human individuals. General study points: Generation probability values for non-shared clonotypes were lower than those for clonotypes shared by all four donors.

Naive CD8 cells were CD45RO-negative, positively selected for CCR7, excluding terminally differentiated effector memory CD45RA+ cells. For this clone: Its antigen remains unknown.

Genomic DNA of each subset was evenly split across several immunoSEQ plates. Profiling relied on immunoSEQ multiplex PCR, and the TCRdb table lists in-frame clones only, not all of them. The data contain almost 700,000 clones, about 90% of them singletons. The receptor was derived from a man aged 25-45 years in good health. Sequenced material: naive CD8+ T cells sorted from blood.

CDR3 residues: CASSLAGGTYEQYF. CDR3 nucleotide sequence: TGTGCCAGCAGCCTAGCGGGAGGAACCTACGAGCAGTACTTC. The V gene is TRBV9, the J gene TRBJ2-5, with 11 bases that match TRBD2. The end of the DNA aligns better with TRBJ2-7, so the J call may be wrong. The CDR3 contains 14 residues. The germline CDR1 and CDR2 sequences are SGDLS and YYNGEE.